The 30 T cell receptor beta chains listed next were all sequenced from one sample in a study of blood T cells in healthy people across ages. A J-beta primer mix and a sample-barcoded 5' primer were used in a second PCR of about 6 to 12 cycles. TCRdb processed the 5' RACE reads anew with MiXCR; each CDR3 protein has one entry. The table lists 1.4 million to 1.5 million distinct CDR3 sequences, roughly 40% of them singletons. Sequencing was carried out using blood. These TCRs come from a woman aged 18-35 years in good health.

The chain is built from TRBV7-2 and TRBJ2-7; D gene unclear. Trimming took 6 bases from V and 3 from J, leaving 18 bases between them. The CDR3 runs to 15 residues. CDR1 and CDR2 from the germline V gene are SGHTA and FQGNSA. The CDR3 loop reads CASRPDLTAIYEQYF. The DNA for the CDR3 is TGTGCCAGCAGACCTGACCTGACTGCGATCTACGAGCAGTACTTC.

This clonotype was found a few times. This sequence joins TRBV12-3 or TRBV12-4 and TRBJ2-3; maybe TRBD2 (6 bases). V gave up 6 bases and J gave up 0 bases, with 16 bases separating them. The CDR3 loop spans 16 amino acids. CDR3 DNA: TGTGCCAGCAGCCTCGCGGGGCGGCTAAGCACAGATACGCAGTATTTT. Translating gives CASSLAGRLSTDTQYF.

This clonotype was seen a single time. The chain is built from TRBV7-6 and TRBJ2-3; TRBD1 matches 7 bases. CDR1 is SGHVS, CDR2 FNYEAQ, per germline. V shed 5 bases and J 5 bases; nucleotides not matched to a gene: 7. CDR3 length: 14 amino acids. This CDR3 is CASSRGQALDTQYF. The CDR3 DNA follows: TGTGCCAGCAGCCGTGGACAGGCCCTAGATACGCAGTATTTT.

V and J are TRBV12-3 or TRBV12-4 and TRBJ2-2; 9 bases are a match to TRBD2. The CDR3 runs to 14 residues. Germline trimming cut 6 bases from V and 5 bases from J; bases unmatched to any gene: 4. The chain's CDR3 is CASRASGITGELFF. The CDR3 bases are TGTGCCAGCAGGGCTAGCGGGATAACCGGGGAGCTGTTTTTT.

The chain recombines TRBV7-2 with TRBJ2-1, with 8 bases fitting TRBD2. V was pared by 5 bases and J by 7 bases, with 10 bases of the junction left unmatched. The CDR3 extends over 15 amino acids. Germline lookup yields CDR1 SGHTA and CDR2 FQGNSA. The CDR3 protein is CASSPGGLAGNEQFF. The CDR3 nucleotides are TGTGCCAGCAGCCCCGGAGGCCTAGCGGGTAATGAGCAGTTCTTC. Variable domain in full (rest from reference TRBV7-2 and TRBJ2-1): GAGVSQSPSNKVTEKGKDVELRCDPISGHTALYWYRQSLGQGLEFLIYFQGNSAPDKSGLPSDRFSAERTGGSVSTLTIQRTQQEDSAVYLCASSPGGLAGNEQFFGPGTRLTVL.

The chain carries TRBV11-2 and TRBJ1-2; a weak D match, TRBD1 (5 bases). Germline V gene data show CDR1 as SGHAT and CDR2 as FQNNGV. The CDR3 is made up of 15 amino acids. V was pared by 3 bases and J by 5 bases, with 16 bases between. The CDR3 DNA reads TGTGCCAGCAGCTTGGGGGACGCCCGCGGGTATGGCTACACCTTC. This codes for CASSLGDARGYGYTF.

The chain has TRBV6-5 and TRBJ2-4, with D possibly being TRBD1 (5 bases). TRBJ2-7 explains the end of the DNA better; the J call may be wrong. This CDR3 region has 14 residues. Germline assignment: CDR1 MNHEY and CDR2 SVGAGI. The CDR3 spells CASSYSRVSDEQYF. In DNA form, the CDR3 reads TGTGCCAGCAGTTACTCCAGGGTGAGCGACGAGCAGTACTTC.

As to this clonotype: Compared with germline, one end of the junction differs, possibly owing to a read error. Here the CDR3 DNA reads TGTGCCAGCAGCCAAGATGGACTAGCGGGAGGCGAGCAGTACTTC. Encoded protein: CASSQDGLAGGEQYF. The chain couples TRBV4-1 to TRBJ2-4, with 14 bases aligning to TRBD2. Matching the DNA end better, TRBJ2-7 makes the J call doubtful. The CDR3 contains 15 residues. Germline V gene lookup returns CDR1 MGHRA and CDR2 YSYEKL.

This clonotype was observed a handful of times. Written as DNA, the CDR3 is TGCGCCAGCAGCTTGAACGGCGAGCAGTACTTC. It is translated as CASSLNGEQYF. The chain carries TRBV5-1 and TRBJ2-7; D gene uncertain. The V and J ends lost 1 base and 6 bases respectively, with 5 bases between them. There are 11 residues in the CDR3. Per the germline V gene, CDR1 is SGHRS and CDR2 is YFSETQ.

The table lists this clonotype with a few counts. This sequence joins TRBV7-9 and TRBJ2-7, with D perhaps TRBD2 (5 bases). This CDR3 has 12 residues. CDR1 SEHNR and CDR2 FQNEAQ come from the germline V gene (reference sequence). Deletions cut 5 bases from V and 3 bases from J, with 8 bases between. As DNA, the CDR3 is TGTGCCAGCAGCACCGGGATCTACGAGCAGTACTTC. Protein sequence: CASSTGIYEQYF.

V and J are TRBV5-1 and TRBJ1-2; 10 bases are a match to TRBD1. This CDR3 contains 15 residues. Germline lookup yields CDR1 SGHRS and CDR2 YFSETQ. Unmatched junction bases numbered 9, after V lost 4 bases and J lost 6 bases. CDR3 sequence: CASSLWTGGRDGYTF. CDR3 nucleotides: TGCGCCAGCAGCCTATGGACAGGGGGTAGGGATGGCTACACCTTC.

This chain connects TRBV14 to TRBJ2-1; the D gene is possibly TRBD2 (6 bases). The CDR3 contains 14 residues. CDR1 SGHDN and CDR2 FVKESK come from the germline V gene. Trimming took 10 bases from V and 4 from J, leaving 17 bases between them. The CDR3 DNA follows: TGTGCCACCTCTCGGGGAGGATGGTACAATGAGCAGTTCTTC. Translated, it gives CATSRGGWYNEQFF.

This clonotype was counted at least ten times. The gene calls are TRBV5-1 and TRBJ2-1; D is unclear. Germline CDR1 is SGHRS and CDR2 is YFSETQ. V was shortened by 4 bases and J by 3 bases, with 11 bases between the two germline ends. The CDR3 has 14 amino acids. CDR3 region: CASSPVARYNEQFF. The CDR3 DNA is TGCGCCAGCAGCCCCGTTGCCCGCTACAATGAGCAGTTCTTC.

This clonotype was detected a few times. The chain combines TRBV5-4 with TRBJ2-4, with 13 bases identical to TRBD2. Germline CDR1 is SGHNT and CDR2 is YYREEE (reference sequence). The CDR3 runs 18 residues. V was clipped by 3 bases and J by 13 bases; unmatched bases: 19. The CDR3 DNA reads as TGTGCCAGCAGCTCGATCGAACGCCGGACTAGCGGGAGTAGAGAGCAGTACTTC. It encodes CASSSIERRTSGSREQYF.

Only a few counts were recorded for this clonotype. The chain employs TRBV5-1 and TRBJ2-7; 7 bases fit TRBD1. The germline CDR1 and CDR2 sequences are SGHRS and YFSETQ. This CDR3 comprises 14 residues. V lost 6 bases and J lost 3; bases outside the gene matches: 9. CDR3 residues: CASIPLDRLYEQYF. The CDR3 DNA reads as TGCGCCAGCATCCCCCTGGACAGGCTCTACGAGCAGTACTTC.

Concerning this clonotype: At one end, the junction sequence differs from germline, possibly due to a read error. The CDR3 DNA sequence: TGTGCCAGCTCACCAGAGGGACACGCGTCCTACGTGCAGTACTTC. It specifies CASSPEGHASYVQYF. The J gene is TRBJ2-7, the V gene TRBV18, with D maybe TRBD1 (6 bases). The CDR3 extends over 15 amino acids. Germline assignment: CDR1 KGHSH and CDR2 LQKENI.

This clonotype has more than one count but fewer than ten. J is TRBJ1-2 and V is TRBV5-1, with a possible D match to TRBD1 (6 bases). The CDR3 is 17 residues long. Trimming removed 0 bases from V and 3 bases from J, with 18 bases in between. In germline, CDR1 is SGHRS, CDR2 YFSETQ. The CDR3 bases are TGCGCCAGCAGCTTGGCGGCAGGGGCCGCCTTAGACTATGGCTACACCTTC. Translation: CASSLAAGAALDYGYTF.

This clonotype was picked up a small number of times. The chain links TRBV4-1 to TRBJ2-1; TRBD2 might be the D (6 bases). The CDR3 has 16 residues. V lost 0 bases and J lost 3, with 12 bases in between. In germline, CDR1 is MGHRA, CDR2 YSYEKL. Here the CDR3 reads CASSQDSGFIYNEQFF. The DNA of the CDR3 is TGCGCCAGCAGCCAAGACAGCGGGTTCATCTACAATGAGCAGTTCTTC.

This clonotype was seen a few times. The chain recombines TRBV20-1 with TRBJ2-1; D remains unclear. The CDR3 is 15 amino acids. CDR1 is DFQATT and CDR2 is SNEGSKA in the germline V gene (reference sequence). Between the trimmed V and J ends, which lost 1 base and 1 base, there was a span of 11 bases. The DNA of the CDR3 is TGCAGTGCTAGAGCTCCAAGAGGTTCCTACAATGAGCAGTTCTTC. It is translated as CSARAPRGSYNEQFF.

This sequence joins TRBV20-1 and TRBJ2-7, with TRBD2 matching over 11 bases. Trimming took 5 bases from V and 0 from J; bases not matched to a gene: 3. Germline lookup yields CDR1 DFQATT and CDR2 SNEGSKA (reference sequence). The CDR3 spans 14 residues. CDR3 DNA sequence: TGCAGTGCTTATGGACTAGCGGGCTCCTACGAGCAGTACTTC. Its protein is CSAYGLAGSYEQYF.

V usage is TRBV6-5 and J usage is TRBJ1-1; D is perhaps TRBD1 (5 bases). The germline V gene has CDR1 MNHEY and CDR2 SVGAGI. This CDR3 is 11 amino acids long. Trimming took 5 bases from V and 9 from J, leaving 10 bases between them. The CDR3 sequence is CASSQSDKAFF. CDR3 bases: TGTGCCAGCAGTCAATCGGACAAAGCTTTCTTT.

This chain links TRBV28 with TRBJ2-1; the match to TRBD2 covers 8 bases. V trimming: 6 bases; J trimming: 4 bases; junction bases outside the gene matches: 17. Germline V lookup: CDR1 MDHEN, CDR2 SYDVKM. This CDR3 is built from 18 residues. CDR3 amino acids: CASSPPLFLAGTYNEQFF. In DNA form, the CDR3 reads TGTGCCAGCAGCCCACCCCTTTTTCTAGCGGGCACTTACAATGAGCAGTTCTTC.

The chain carries TRBV10-3 and TRBJ1-2; 7 nucleotides align to TRBD1. The V and J ends lost 0 bases and 4 bases, in that order; junction bases with no gene match: 5. CDR3 length equals 15 residues. Germline V CDR1 and CDR2: ENHRY, SYGVKD. Written as DNA, the CDR3 is TGTGCCATCAGTGAGTCGAGGGGGGACAGCTATGGCTACACCTTC. Translated, it gives CAISESRGDSYGYTF.

The chain carries TRBV6-5 and TRBJ2-7; perhaps TRBD2 as D (6 bases). The CDR3 is 13 amino acids. V lost 6 bases and J lost 8, with 17 bases in between. Germline V gene data show CDR1 as MNHEY and CDR2 as SVGAGI. Written as DNA, the CDR3 is TGTGCCAGCAGCCGCGGGACGGCCGGTAAGCAGTACTTC. As protein: CASSRGTAGKQYF.

This clonotype appeared a few times. This rearrangement joins TRBV6-5 to TRBJ2-6, with D perhaps matching TRBD1 (6 bases). CDR1 is MNHEY and CDR2 is SVGAGI in the germline V gene. The CDR3 runs 16 residues. The germline V and J ends were trimmed by 0 bases and 1 base, with 7 bases remaining between them. The CDR3 spells CASSYSQGSGANVLTF. CDR3 sequence (DNA): TGTGCCAGCAGTTACTCCCAGGGGTCTGGGGCCAACGTCCTGACTTTC.

J is TRBJ1-2 and V is TRBV10-3; D perhaps matches TRBD1 (5 bases). Germline V gene data show CDR1 as ENHRY and CDR2 as SYGVKD. The CDR3 consists of 16 residues. Between the trimmed V and J ends, which lost 0 bases and 5 bases, there was a span of 16 bases. The CDR3 loop reads CAISESDGDRGYGYTF. The CDR3 DNA sequence: TGTGCCATCAGTGAGTCCGATGGGGACCGAGGTTATGGCTACACCTTC.

This clonotype was picked up many times. The chain employs TRBV7-9 and TRBJ2-1; the D is unclear. V was shortened by 3 bases and J by 0 bases, with 9 bases between the two germline ends. Germline V gives CDR1 SEHNR, CDR2 FQNEAQ (reference sequence). The CDR3 runs to 15 residues. The CDR3, as DNA: TGTGCCAGCAGCTTGGGCTTCAGCTCCTACAATGAGCAGTTCTTC. This encodes CASSLGFSSYNEQFF.

The chain employs TRBV7-2 and TRBJ2-1; 7 bases map to TRBD2. CDR1 SGHTA and CDR2 FQGNSA come from the germline V gene. This CDR3 has 16 amino acids. Trimming at V came to 4 bases and at J to 3 bases, leaving 9 bases not matched to a gene. As DNA, the CDR3 is TGTGCCAGCAGCTGGGGTCATGGACTAGACTACAATGAGCAGTTCTTC. Protein product: CASSWGHGLDYNEQFF.

The chain uses TRBV20-1 and TRBJ1-2; D call uncertain. Trimming removed 1 base from V and 0 bases from J, with 9 bases in between. CDR3 size: 14 residues. Germline V gene lookup returns CDR1 DFQATT and CDR2 SNEGSKA (reference sequence). The chain's CDR3 is CSARAVAANYGYTF. CDR3 nucleotides: TGCAGTGCTAGAGCGGTGGCCGCTAACTATGGCTACACCTTC.

This rearrangement joins TRBV9 to TRBJ2-3; D ambiguous. The CDR3 has 14 amino acids. Trimming left V 0 bases short and J 4 bases short, with 9 bases between. Germline V gene sequence: CDR1 SGDLS, CDR2 YYNGEE. In DNA form, the CDR3 reads TGTGCCAGCAGCGTAGACCCCTCCCCAGATACGCAGTATTTT. Encoded protein: CASSVDPSPDTQYF.